Listed here are 21 T cell receptor beta chains from one sample, sequenced in a study of blood T cell repertoires in COVID-19. Some clones are missing from TCRdb's copy, which holds only in-frame ones; the method was immunoSEQ multiplex PCR. The sample has 150,000 to 200,000 clones, around 80% seen once. The source material was PBMCs or T cells enriched from blood (not recorded which). Receptor source: a woman in her forties or fifties with acute COVID-19.

A remark on this clone: The junction does not match germline at one end; this may be a read error. The rearrangement uses TRBV7-7 and TRBJ2-2, with TRBD2 matching over 10 bases. This CDR3 comprises 16 residues. Germline CDR1 and CDR2: SSHAT and FNYEAQ (reference sequence). This CDR3 reads CASSPLAGVDTGELFF. In nucleotides, the CDR3 is TGTGCTAGCAGTCCTCTAGCGGGGGTGGACACCGGGGAGCTGTTTTTT.

This chain connects TRBV19 to TRBJ1-2, with 9 bases that match TRBD1. Germline V gene data show CDR1 as LNHDA and CDR2 as SQIVND (reference sequence). With 8 bases clipped from V and 8 bases from J, the junction kept 9 bases outside the gene matches. The CDR3 is made up of 13 amino acids. The CDR3: CASSVQGARGYTF. CDR3 coding DNA: TGTGCCAGTTCCGTACAGGGGGCGCGGGGCTACACCTTC.

The chain is built from TRBV3-1 (or the pseudogene TRBV3-2) and TRBJ1-5; the match to TRBD1 covers 7 bases. Trimming removed 1 base from V and 6 bases from J; junction bases left unmatched: 3. The germline gives CDR1 LGHDT, CDR2 YNNKEL (reference sequence). The length of the CDR3 is 14 residues. Here the CDR3 reads CASSQGTGPQPQHF. CDR3 in DNA: TGTGCCAGCAGCCAAGGGACAGGACCTCAGCCCCAGCATTTT.

This chain joins TRBV24-1 and TRBJ1-1; no definite D call. CDR3 size: 12 residues. The V gene's germline CDR1 is KGHDR and CDR2 SFDVKD. V lost 6 bases and J lost 1, with 5 bases in between. This chain's CDR3 is CATSLGNTEAFF. CDR3 DNA: TGTGCCACCAGTCTCGGGAACACTGAAGCTTTCTTT.

The chain joins TRBV27 to TRBJ1-5; tentative D call: TRBD1 (5 bases). Germline-derived CDR1 and CDR2 are MNHEY and SMNVEV (reference sequence). V was shortened by 4 bases and J by 1 base, with 11 bases between the two germline ends. This CDR3 contains 15 residues. CDR3 DNA: TGTGCCAGCAGTTACTCCCGACAGAGCAATCAGCCCCAGCATTTT. Its protein product is CASSYSRQSNQPQHF.

On this clone: The sample has other DNA sequences that encode this CDR3 too. The CDR3 DNA reads TGTGCCAGCAGAAAACAGGGGATGAACACTGAAGCTTTCTTT. Amino acid sequence: CASRKQGMNTEAFF. V usage is TRBV6-5 and J usage is TRBJ1-1; 7 bases agree with TRBD1. The CDR3 sequence is 14 residues long. Germline loops: CDR1 MNHEY, CDR2 SVGAGI. V shed 6 bases and J 0 bases; nucleotides not matched to a gene: 4.

The chain is built from TRBV2 and TRBJ2-3; 7 nucleotides align to TRBD2. The CDR3 contains 14 residues. The V and J ends lost 4 bases and 2 bases, in that order; junction bases with no gene match: 3. Per the germline V gene, CDR1 is SNHLY and CDR2 is FYNNEI. The CDR3 here is CASSASGSTDTQYF. Written as DNA, the CDR3 is TGTGCCAGCAGTGCTAGCGGTTCCACAGATACGCAGTATTTT.

This clone was detected once. J is TRBJ1-2 and V is TRBV7-9, with TRBD1 matching 8 bases. Germline lookup yields CDR1 SEHNR and CDR2 FQNEAQ (reference sequence). The junction had 12 bases not matched to a gene; V was cut back by 7 bases and J by 8 bases. CDR3 length: 14 amino acids. The DNA for the CDR3 is TGTGCCAGCATAAGGACAGGGCCGTCTCGAGGCTACACCTTC. Protein sequence: CASIRTGPSRGYTF.

This chain joins TRBV7-9 and TRBJ1-2, with 9 bases identical to TRBD1. CDR1 and CDR2 (germline): SEHNR, FQNEAQ (reference sequence). The CDR3 has 18 residues. J gave up 4 bases and V 0 bases, and 12 bases lay outside the gene matches. The CDR3 nucleotides are TGTGCCAGCAGCTTAGCCGGGACAGGGAACTTCCGGATCTATGGCTACACCTTC. Its protein is CASSLAGTGNFRIYGYTF.

The sample holds a few counts of this clone. The sample contains more than one DNA sequence encoding this CDR3. The V gene is TRBV25-1, the J gene TRBJ2-1; 8 positions agree with TRBD2. CDR3 length: 13 amino acids. Germline loops: CDR1 MGHDK, CDR2 SYGVNS. V dropped 6 bases and J dropped 4; count of bases not matched to a gene: 2. The CDR3 DNA follows: TGTGCCAGCAGCCGGGGGGGTTACAATGAGCAGTTCTTC. Protein sequence: CASSRGGYNEQFF.

V is TRBV3-1 (or the pseudogene TRBV3-2) and J is TRBJ2-1, with 7 bases matching TRBD2. Unmatched junction bases numbered 8, after V lost 2 bases and J lost 7 bases. CDR3 length equals 15 residues. CDR1 and CDR2 from the germline V gene are LGHDT and YNNKEL (reference sequence). The CDR3 bases are TGTGCCAGCAGCCAAACGTCGGGACTACTGAATGAGCAGTTCTTC. Its protein product is CASSQTSGLLNEQFF.

This clone was counted between two and nine times. CDR3 in DNA: TGTGCCAGCGCCCCAACGGGGGGCAATCAGCCCCAGCATTTT. This sequence encodes CASAPTGGNQPQHF. The V call is TRBV3-1 (or the pseudogene TRBV3-2), the J call TRBJ1-5, with TRBD1 as a possible D gene (5 bases). CDR1 LGHDT and CDR2 YNNKEL come from the germline V gene (reference sequence). This CDR3 is 14 amino acids long. V was pared by 8 bases and J by 2 bases, with 13 bases between.

This clone was seen more than once but under ten times. The chain couples TRBV4-1 to TRBJ2-3; TRBD1 matches 8 bases. Trimming took 4 bases from V and 13 from J; bases not matched to a gene: 7. CDR1 MGHRA and CDR2 YSYEKL come from the germline V gene. The CDR3 loop spans 12 amino acids. CDR3 in DNA: TGCGCCAGCAGCCCGCCCGCAGGGGGCAAGTATTTT. Translation: CASSPPAGGKYF.

V is TRBV4-1 and J is TRBJ2-5, with 9 bases matching TRBD2. The CDR3 is 15 residues long. J lost 7 bases, V lost 0 bases, and 6 bases had no gene match. Germline V gene lookup returns CDR1 MGHRA and CDR2 YSYEKL. CDR3 DNA: TGCGCCAGCAGCCAAGATCCTAGCGGGGACGGGACCCAGTACTTC. As protein: CASSQDPSGDGTQYF.

The chain joins TRBV4-2 to TRBJ2-1; D is perhaps TRBD1 (5 bases). The CDR3 totals 14 residues. Germline V CDR1 and CDR2: LGHNA, YNFKEQ. With 3 bases removed from V and 7 bases from J, the gap between germline ends came to 13 bases. CDR3 amino acids: CASSQIGPGNEQFF. The CDR3 DNA is TGTGCCAGCAGCCAGATAGGACCAGGGAATGAGCAGTTCTTC.

This chain joins TRBV7-2 and TRBJ1-2; TRBD1 aligns across 7 bases. J gave up 4 bases and V 5 bases, and 7 bases lay outside the gene matches. The CDR3 covers 14 residues. The germline V gene has CDR1 SGHTA and CDR2 FQGNSA. The CDR3 protein is CASSPTQGGYGYTF. DNA of the CDR3: TGTGCCAGCAGCCCGACCCAGGGGGGCTATGGCTACACCTTC.

The V call is TRBV4-2, the J call TRBJ2-3; 13 bases are shared with TRBD2. Germline CDR1 is LGHNA and CDR2 is YNFKEQ. This CDR3 is built from 16 residues. V was pared by 1 base and J by 8 bases, with 6 bases of the junction left unmatched. The CDR3 protein is CASSQGTSGGWGTQYF. CDR3 sequence (DNA): TGTGCCAGCAGCCAAGGGACTAGCGGGGGATGGGGTACGCAGTATTTT.

This clone was recorded only once. V gene TRBV11-3 combines with J gene TRBJ2-1; no reliable D call. Trimming removed 1 base from V and 9 bases from J, with 7 bases in between. This CDR3 contains 12 residues. CDR1 SGHNT and CDR2 YENEEA come from the germline V gene. The CDR3: CASSLGAGEQFF. As DNA, the CDR3 is TGTGCCAGCAGCTTAGGGGCTGGTGAGCAGTTCTTC.

Regarding this clone: The junction differs from germline at one of its ends, possibly a read error. The chain links TRBV19 to TRBJ1-3; a possible D gene is TRBD1 (6 bases). This CDR3 spans 13 amino acids. Germline V lookup: CDR1 LNHDA, CDR2 SQIVND (reference sequence). CDR3 amino acids: CASSLSWSVGHHF. For the CDR3, the DNA is TGTGCCAGTAGTTTGTCCTGGAGCGTGGGACACCATTTT.

The chain carries TRBV5-4 and TRBJ2-2; 9 positions match TRBD1. The CDR3 has 14 amino acids. CDR1 and CDR2 from the germline V gene are SGHNT and YYREEE (reference sequence). V shed 10 bases, J shed 3 bases, and the junction held 7 bases outside the gene matches. CDR3 residues: CAGRTGVHTGELFF. CDR3 nucleotide sequence: TGTGCCGGAAGGACAGGGGTGCACACCGGGGAGCTGTTTTTT. Supplemented by reference TRBV5-4 and TRBJ2-2, the full variable domain reads ETGVTQSPTHLIKTRGQQVTLRCSSQSGHNTVSWYQQALGQGPQFIFQYYREEENGRGNFPPRFSGLQFPNYSSELNVNALELDDSALYLCAGRTGVHTGELFFGEGSRLTVL.

The chain carries TRBV2 and TRBJ2-1; a possible D gene is TRBD1 (6 bases). Per the germline V gene, CDR1 is SNHLY and CDR2 is FYNNEI. CDR3 length: 15 residues. V lost 5 bases and J lost 3, with 14 bases in between. The chain's CDR3 is CASSLQGLHYNEQFF. CDR3 DNA: TGTGCCAGCAGTCTTCAGGGGCTTCACTACAATGAGCAGTTCTTC. Filled out from reference TRBV2 and TRBJ2-1, the complete variable domain reads EPEVTQTPSHQVTQMGQEVILRCVPISNHLYFYWYRQILGQKVEFLVSFYNNEISEKSEIFDDQFSVERPDGSNFTLKIRSTKLEDSAMYFCASSLQGLHYNEQFFGPGTRLTVL.